This entry lists 22 T cell receptor beta chains sequenced from one sample in a study of T-cell memory formation after mild COVID-19. TCRdb re-called the 5' RACE reads with MiXCR, one entry per CDR3 protein. The top ten hold around 12% of the sample, which has about 620,000 distinct CDR3 sequences, over 15% seen once. Sequencing was done on a sample of PBMCs or a T cell subset sorted from them (not recorded which). The receptors shown here come from an adult woman who had mild COVID-19 (a few samples of this study predate the infection). Cell type and time point are not known.

V usage is TRBV5-1 and J usage is TRBJ1-3; D not certain. In germline, CDR1 is SGHRS, CDR2 YFSETQ. V lost 4 bases and J lost 0, with 8 bases in between. The length of the CDR3 is 14 residues. CDR3 DNA sequence: TGCGCCAGCAGCAGAGTCAGCTCTGGAAACACCATATATTTT. Translated: CASSRVSSGNTIYF. Full variable domain (remainder filled in from reference TRBV5-1 and TRBJ1-3): KAGVTQTPRYLIKTRGQQVTLSCSPISGHRSVSWYQQTPGQGLQFLFEYFSETQRNKGNFPGRFSGRQFSNSRSEMNVSTLELGDSALYLCASSRVSSGNTIYFGEGSWLTVV.

The chain is built from TRBV30 and TRBJ2-1; 8 bases line up with TRBD1. Germline V gene data show CDR1 as GTSNPN and CDR2 as SVGIG (reference sequence). The J segment lost 7 bases and the V segment lost 3 bases, leaving 14 bases of the junction unmatched. CDR3 length equals 16 residues. The CDR3 here is CAWRSRDGTGGNEQFF. Here the CDR3 DNA reads TGTGCCTGGAGGTCCCGGGACGGGACAGGAGGAAATGAGCAGTTCTTC.

This clonotype was observed at least ten times. This chain joins TRBV7-9 and TRBJ2-7, with D unclear. CDR1 SEHNR and CDR2 FQNEAQ come from the germline V gene (reference sequence). The CDR3 is 13 amino acids. With 2 bases removed from V and 0 bases from J, the gap between germline ends came to 5 bases. The CDR3 bases are TGTGCCAGCAGCTTACCAGCCTCCTACGAGCAGTACTTC. Translation: CASSLPASYEQYF.

This clonotype was counted ten times or more. The CDR3 loop reads CASSQYSGTGGLSTEAFF. CDR3 sequence (DNA): TGCGCCAGCAGCCAATACTCCGGGACAGGGGGCCTGAGCACTGAAGCTTTCTTT. This sequence joins TRBV4-1 and TRBJ1-1; 12 bases fit TRBD1. The V and J ends lost 2 bases and 4 bases, in that order; junction bases with no gene match: 11. This CDR3 spans 18 amino acids. Germline V lookup: CDR1 MGHRA, CDR2 YSYEKL.

The rearrangement uses TRBV20-1 and TRBJ2-7, with D tentatively TRBD1 or TRBD2 (7 bases each). V gave up 3 bases and J gave up 1 base, with 19 bases separating them. This CDR3 is 16 amino acids long. CDR1 and CDR2 (germline): DFQATT, SNEGSKA (reference sequence). DNA of the CDR3: TGCAGTGCTAGCGGGGGAGGGCAGGGGGTTTCCTACGAGCAGTACTTC. It codes for CSASGGGQGVSYEQYF.

The chain recombines TRBV5-4 with TRBJ2-7; 7 bases map to TRBD1. From germline, CDR1 is SGHNT and CDR2 YYREEE (reference sequence). The CDR3 sequence is 15 residues long. V gave up 2 bases and J gave up 2 bases; unmatched junction bases: 7. CDR3 coding DNA: TGTGCCAGCAGCTTAGGGTGGCAGGGGGCCTACGAGCAGTACTTC. Translating gives CASSLGWQGAYEQYF. The variable domain in full, completed from reference TRBV5-4 and TRBJ2-7, reads ETGVTQSPTHLIKTRGQQVTLRCSSQSGHNTVSWYQQALGQGPQFIFQYYREEENGRGNFPPRFSGLQFPNYSSELNVNALELDDSALYLCASSLGWQGAYEQYFGPGTRLTVT.

This clonotype was seen a few times. CDR3 region: CSARGPSGSLWEQYF. CDR3 sequence (DNA): TGCAGTGCTAGAGGACCTAGCGGGAGTCTCTGGGAGCAGTACTTC. The gene calls are TRBV20-1 and TRBJ2-7; TRBD2 matches 10 bases. The CDR3 runs 15 residues. The V segment lost 1 base and the J segment 7 bases; nucleotides outside the gene matches: 10. Germline V gene data show CDR1 as DFQATT and CDR2 as SNEGSKA (reference sequence).

The chain carries TRBV11-2 and TRBJ2-5; D gene ambiguous. The V and J ends lost 5 bases and 1 base respectively, with 8 bases between them. Germline CDR1 and CDR2: SGHAT and FQNNGV. The CDR3 sequence is 13 residues long. CDR3 region: CASSPWTQETQYF. The CDR3 DNA reads as TGTGCCAGCAGCCCATGGACCCAAGAGACCCAGTACTTC.

The chain has TRBV11-2 and TRBJ2-1; D call uncertain. Germline CDR1 and CDR2: SGHAT and FQNNGV. There are 12 residues in the CDR3. Deletions cut 4 bases from V and 8 bases from J, with 9 bases between. The CDR3 sequence: CASSWGMHEQFF. The CDR3 nucleotides read TGTGCCAGCAGCTGGGGTATGCATGAGCAGTTCTTC.

This clonotype showed up just a few times. CDR3 region: CASSLRGLADNNEQFF. CDR3 in DNA: TGTGCCAGCAGCTTAAGGGGACTAGCGGATAACAATGAGCAGTTCTTC. The J gene is TRBJ2-1, the V gene TRBV7-9; 11 bases are shared with TRBD2. This CDR3 spans 16 amino acids. Germline V gives CDR1 SEHNR, CDR2 FQNEAQ (reference sequence). The V segment lost 2 bases and the J segment 5 bases; nucleotides outside the gene matches: 5. The full variable domain, in which reference TRBV7-9 and TRBJ2-1 provide the parts outside the CDR3, is DTGVSQNPRHKITKRGQNVTFRCDPISEHNRLYWYRQTLGQGPEFLTYFQNEAQLEKSRLLSDRFSAERPKGSFSTLEIQRTEQGDSAMYLCASSLRGLADNNEQFFGPGTRLTVL.

The sample holds a few counts of this clonotype. The chain links TRBV29-1 to TRBJ2-7; D is undetermined. CDR3 size: 14 residues. V shed 4 bases and J shed 0 bases, with 13 bases lying between them. Germline assignment: CDR1 SQVTM and CDR2 ANQGSEA. CDR3 loop: CSVGDPGVSYEQYF. In DNA form, the CDR3 reads TGCAGCGTTGGGGATCCGGGTGTCTCCTACGAGCAGTACTTC.

The chain joins TRBV12-3 or TRBV12-4 to TRBJ2-7; 7 bases map to TRBD1. V lost 3 bases, J lost 10 bases, and 6 bases stayed unmatched. CDR3 size: 12 residues. CDR3 in amino acids: CASSLWQGEQYF. As DNA, the CDR3 is TGTGCCAGCAGTTTGTGGCAGGGGGAACAGTACTTC.

This clonotype was detected a few times. This chain connects TRBV5-1 to TRBJ2-7; a weak D match, TRBD2 (5 bases). The CDR3 contains 13 residues. The germline V gene has CDR1 SGHRS and CDR2 YFSETQ. V lost 2 bases and J 2 bases, leaving 8 bases between the germline ends. CDR3 in amino acids: CASSFEGAYEQYF. In nucleotides, the CDR3 is TGCGCCAGCAGCTTTGAGGGAGCCTACGAGCAGTACTTC.

The CDR3 coding sequence is TGTGCCAGCAGACCGACCTCCGTGGGGGAGTTCTTC. This translates into CASRPTSVGEFF. The rearrangement joins TRBV2 to TRBJ2-1, with D perhaps matching TRBD1 or TRBD2 (5 bases each). Per germline, CDR1 SNHLY and CDR2 FYNNEI. There are 12 residues in the CDR3. Trimming stripped 6 bases from V and 14 bases from J, with 17 bases between.

This clonotype was seen a handful of times. The chain is built from TRBV5-1 and TRBJ2-1; the D gene is possibly TRBD1 (6 bases). Germline V lookup: CDR1 SGHRS, CDR2 YFSETQ. Trimming cost V 1 base and J 0 bases, with 11 bases left between them. The CDR3 loop spans 16 amino acids. This CDR3 reads CASSLQGPSSYNEQFF. The CDR3 coding sequence is TGCGCCAGCAGCTTGCAGGGGCCAAGCTCCTACAATGAGCAGTTCTTC.

The gene calls are TRBV6-1 and TRBJ2-7; possible D gene TRBD2, 5 bases. Trimming took 2 bases from V and 6 from J, leaving 11 bases between them. The CDR3 totals 13 residues. Germline V lookup: CDR1 MNHNS, CDR2 SASEGT. This CDR3 is CASSEPPGVEQYF. The CDR3, as DNA: TGTGCCAGCAGTGAACCCCCCGGGGTCGAGCAGTACTTC.

V usage is TRBV7-2 and J usage is TRBJ2-4; 8 positions match TRBD2. The junction had 10 bases not matched to a gene; V was cut back by 4 bases and J by 8 bases. Germline loops: CDR1 SGHTA, CDR2 FQGNSA. The CDR3 consists of 15 residues. The CDR3 region has the DNA TGTGCCAGCAGCTATCGCGGGGGGATTACGGACATTCAGTACTTC. Protein: CASSYRGGITDIQYF.

The genes are TRBV7-4 and TRBJ2-7; 9 bases align to TRBD1. After removal of 1 base from V and 2 bases from J, the junction contained 9 bases not matched to a gene. Germline-derived CDR1 and CDR2 are SGHVT and SQSDAQ. The CDR3 loop spans 17 amino acids. CDR3 region: CASSLDPDRGSTYEQYF. The CDR3 DNA reads TGTGCCAGCAGCTTAGATCCTGACAGGGGGTCCACCTACGAGCAGTACTTC.

This clonotype was seen more than once but under ten times. The chain has TRBV19 and TRBJ2-1; TRBD2 agrees at 10 bases. The CDR3 covers 15 residues. Germline V CDR1 and CDR2: LNHDA, SQIVND (reference sequence). V shed 3 bases and J 4 bases; nucleotides not matched to a gene: 3. The CDR3 DNA reads as TGTGCCAGTAGTATCGTACTAGCGGGATACAATGAGCAGTTCTTC. It encodes CASSIVLAGYNEQFF.

This clonotype was counted a few times. The V and J genes are TRBV5-1 and TRBJ2-3; 8 nucleotides line up with TRBD1. The V gene end was trimmed by 3 bases and the J gene end by 2 bases; junction bases not matched to a gene: 5. This CDR3 contains 15 residues. The germline gives CDR1 SGHRS, CDR2 YFSETQ. The CDR3 DNA is TGCGCCAGCAGCTCCGGGACAGGCATCACAGATACGCAGTATTTT. Translation gives CASSSGTGITDTQYF.

This clonotype was recorded at least ten times. This sequence joins TRBV9 and TRBJ2-7, with D possibly matching TRBD2 (6 bases). The germline V gene has CDR1 SGDLS and CDR2 YYNGEE. This CDR3 comprises 15 residues. Trimming left V 1 base short and J 0 bases short, with 11 bases between. The DNA for the CDR3 is TGTGCCAGCAGCGTAACTCCGACTAGCTCCTACGAGCAGTACTTC. This sequence encodes CASSVTPTSSYEQYF.

This clonotype was detected only a few times. The chain joins TRBV9 to TRBJ2-4, with D unclear. V was shortened by 3 bases and J by 2 bases, with 18 bases between the two germline ends. Germline V gene data show CDR1 as SGDLS and CDR2 as YYNGEE. The CDR3 extends over 17 amino acids. The CDR3 here is CASSGATKQGSKNIQYF. The CDR3 DNA sequence: TGTGCCAGCAGCGGGGCGACGAAGCAAGGGTCCAAAAACATTCAGTACTTC.